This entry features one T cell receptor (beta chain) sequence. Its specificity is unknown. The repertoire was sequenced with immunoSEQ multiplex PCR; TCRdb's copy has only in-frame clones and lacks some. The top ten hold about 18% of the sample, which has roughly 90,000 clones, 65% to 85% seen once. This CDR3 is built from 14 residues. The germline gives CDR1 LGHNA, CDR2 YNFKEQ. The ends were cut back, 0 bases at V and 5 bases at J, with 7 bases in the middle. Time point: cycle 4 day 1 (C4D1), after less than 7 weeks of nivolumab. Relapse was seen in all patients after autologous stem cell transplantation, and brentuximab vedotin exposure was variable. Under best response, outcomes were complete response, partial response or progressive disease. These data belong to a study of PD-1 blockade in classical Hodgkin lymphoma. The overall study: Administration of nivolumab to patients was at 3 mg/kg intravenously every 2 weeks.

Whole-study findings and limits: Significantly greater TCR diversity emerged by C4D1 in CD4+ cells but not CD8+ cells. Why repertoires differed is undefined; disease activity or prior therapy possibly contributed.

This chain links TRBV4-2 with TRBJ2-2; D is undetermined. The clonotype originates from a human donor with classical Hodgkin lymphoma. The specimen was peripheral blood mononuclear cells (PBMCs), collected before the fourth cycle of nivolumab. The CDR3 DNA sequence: TGTGCCAGCAGCCAAGAGGCCGGGACCGGGGAGCTGTTTTTT. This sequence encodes CASSQEAGTGELFF.